This T cell receptor (beta chain) was observed in a study of human T cells and chemical hapten exposure. TCRdb reanalysed the RACE reads using MiXCR and keeps one entry per CDR3 protein. This sample carries 380,000 or so distinct CDR3 sequences, approximately 4.4% of them seen once, and the ten largest clones take approximately 2.1%. Time point: patch test 1, 2 weeks after DPC sensitization. As to treatment: therapeutic diphenylcyclopropenone sensitization with weekly scalp DPC. The table lists this clonotype with a few counts. There are 16 residues in the CDR3. From germline, CDR1 is KGHSH and CDR2 LQKENI. Trimming took off 1 base at V and 1 base at J, with 11 bases between the two ends.

The material was whole blood, obtained in connection with sensitization to the hapten diphenylcyclopropenone (DPC). This chain connects TRBV18 to TRBJ1-3; tentative D call: TRBD1 (6 bases). This TCR was sampled from a woman aged 50 to 65 with alopecia areata. Some clones in this sample may be carry-over from other donors' samples. CDR3 in amino acids: CASSPLDSVSGNTIYF. The CDR3 nucleotides are TGTGCCAGCTCACCACTGGACAGCGTTTCTGGAAACACCATATATTTT.